This T cell receptor beta chain was observed in a study of blood T cells in healthy people across ages. Using a J-beta primer mix together with a sample-barcoded 5' primer, a second PCR was run for about 7 to 12 cycles. A template-switch adaptor with 12 random nucleotides tagged each cDNA molecule. Each CDR3 protein gets one entry after TCRdb re-called the 5' RACE reads with MiXCR. The sample has roughly 800,000 distinct CDR3 sequences; 58% are singletons. This clonotype appeared a few times. This CDR3 is built from 14 residues. The ends lost 2 bases at V and 4 bases at J; junction bases unmatched: 5. Germline V gives CDR1 SQVTM, CDR2 ANQGSEA.

The V call is TRBV29-1, the J call TRBJ2-7; 10 positions match TRBD2. The source material was blood. This clonotype originated in a man younger than 40 in good health. CDR3 region: CSVELAGERYEQYF. The CDR3 bases are TGCAGCGTTGAACTAGCGGGAGAGAGGTACGAGCAGTACTTC.